The sequence of this TCR beta chain was determined in a study of T cell changes during pregnancy in multiple sclerosis. The assay was immunoSEQ multiplex PCR, and TCRdb's table has in-frame clones only and misses some. Here the sample spans some 40,000 clones, 85% to 90% being singletons. There are 13 residues in the CDR3. From germline, CDR1 is SGHTA and CDR2 FQGNSA. With 3 bases removed from V and 0 bases from J, the gap between germline ends came to 3 bases. This clone is labeled medium-sized. This chain uses TRBV7-2 with TRBJ2-1, with no clear D. This material consisted of peripheral blood, taken in the second trimester of pregnancy. The receptor was derived from a female donor in good health, enrolled as a control in a pregnancy study. DNA for the CDR3: TGTGCCAGCAGCTTGAGCTCCTACAATGAGCAGTTCTTC. Its translation is CASSLSSYNEQFF.